This paragraph reports one T cell receptor beta chain. As originally analysed: Amplification of reference gene primers was used by the study to estimate nucleated cell counts. The table came from immunoSEQ multiplex PCR; TCRdb's copy has only in-frame clones and leaves some out. Clone size and V and J calls were adopted from that table, with D and trimming inferred from the DNA. The top ten hold 3% to 3.5% of the sample, which has approximately 240,000 clones, 86% seen once. These data come from a study of blood T cell repertoires in COVID-19. About the research overall: T cells, B-cell-depleted T cells, or PBMCs supplied cDNA or gDNA.

Cohort placement rested on clinical history that participants reported themselves. This clonotype originated in a woman aged 50 to 60 in a cohort exposed to, infected with or recovered from COVID-19 (not recorded which). Material: PBMCs or T cells enriched from blood (not recorded which).

CDR3 coding DNA: TGTGCCACCAGCAGAACGGACAGGGTCTCCTACGAGCAGTACTTC. Translation gives CATSRTDRVSYEQYF. The chain couples TRBV15 to TRBJ2-7; 8 bases are a match to TRBD1. The length of the CDR3 is 15 residues. Trimming removed 2 bases from V and 0 bases from J; junction bases left unmatched: 3. Germline assignment: CDR1 LNHNV and CDR2 YYDKDF (reference sequence).